This TCR beta chain was recorded in a study of tumor and adjacent non-tumor tissue in lung cancer. Germline CDR1 is SGHNT and CDR2 is YENEEA. The CDR3 covers 16 residues. Comment on this clonotype: The junction departs from the called germline gene at one end, perhaps through a read error.

No cell sorting was done before RNA was extracted from the tissue. The library came from three nested PCR rounds adapted from ARM-PCR protocols. TCRdb re-analysed the multiplex PCR reads in MiXCR, keeping a single row per CDR3 protein. This table holds around 71,000 distinct CDR3 sequences, 72% found once. This receptor was obtained from a woman aged 40-49 years with non-small cell lung cancer. Specimen: lung tumor tissue. This sequence joins TRBV11-3 and TRBJ2-7; 8 bases are shared with TRBD2. DNA for the CDR3: TGTGCCAGCAGCTCCCCTCTTCGGGGGGGGATCTACGAGCATTACTTC. Amino acid sequence: CASSSPLRGGIYEHYF.